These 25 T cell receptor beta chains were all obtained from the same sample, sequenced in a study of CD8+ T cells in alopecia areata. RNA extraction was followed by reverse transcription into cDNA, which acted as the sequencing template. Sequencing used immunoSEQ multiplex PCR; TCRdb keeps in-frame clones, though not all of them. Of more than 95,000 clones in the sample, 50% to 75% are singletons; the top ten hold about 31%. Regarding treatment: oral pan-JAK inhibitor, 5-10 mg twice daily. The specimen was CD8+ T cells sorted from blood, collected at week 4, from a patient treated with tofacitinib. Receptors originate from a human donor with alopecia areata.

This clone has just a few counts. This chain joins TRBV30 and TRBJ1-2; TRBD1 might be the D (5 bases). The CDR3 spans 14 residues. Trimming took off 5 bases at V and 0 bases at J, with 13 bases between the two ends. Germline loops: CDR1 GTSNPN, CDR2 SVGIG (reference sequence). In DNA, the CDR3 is TGTGCCTGGTTTGACAGCTCTGCTAACTATGGCTACACCTTC. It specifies CAWFDSSANYGYTF.

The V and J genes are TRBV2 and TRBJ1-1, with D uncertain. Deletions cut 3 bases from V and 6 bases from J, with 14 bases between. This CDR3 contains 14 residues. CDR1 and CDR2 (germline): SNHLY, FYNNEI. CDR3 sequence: CASSDSPDGSEAFF. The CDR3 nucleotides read TGTGCCAGCAGTGACTCGCCAGACGGGTCTGAAGCTTTCTTT.

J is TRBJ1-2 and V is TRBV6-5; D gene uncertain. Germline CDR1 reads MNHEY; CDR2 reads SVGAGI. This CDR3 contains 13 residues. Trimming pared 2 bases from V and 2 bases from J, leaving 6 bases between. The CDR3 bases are TGTGCCAGCAGTTACGAGCGGAACTATGGCTACACCTTC. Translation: CASSYERNYGYTF.

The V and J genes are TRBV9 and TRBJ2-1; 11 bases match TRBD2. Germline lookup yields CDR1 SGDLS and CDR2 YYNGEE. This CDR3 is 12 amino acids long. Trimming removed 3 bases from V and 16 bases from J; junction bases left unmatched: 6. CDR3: CASSASSGGTFF. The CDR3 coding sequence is TGTGCCAGCAGCGCGTCTAGCGGGGGGACCTTCTTC.

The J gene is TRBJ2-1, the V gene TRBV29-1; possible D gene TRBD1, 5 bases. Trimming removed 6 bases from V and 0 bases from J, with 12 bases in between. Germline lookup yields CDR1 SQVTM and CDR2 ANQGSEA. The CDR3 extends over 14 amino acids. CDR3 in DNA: TGCAGCGTGTATGACAGAAACTCCTACAATGAGCAGTTCTTC. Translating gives CSVYDRNSYNEQFF.

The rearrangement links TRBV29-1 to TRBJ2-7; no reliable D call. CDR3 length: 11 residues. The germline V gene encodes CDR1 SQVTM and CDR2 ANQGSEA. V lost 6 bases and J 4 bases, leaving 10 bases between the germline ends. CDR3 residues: CSVAGSYEQYF. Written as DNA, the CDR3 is TGCAGCGTGGCAGGCTCTTACGAGCAGTACTTC.

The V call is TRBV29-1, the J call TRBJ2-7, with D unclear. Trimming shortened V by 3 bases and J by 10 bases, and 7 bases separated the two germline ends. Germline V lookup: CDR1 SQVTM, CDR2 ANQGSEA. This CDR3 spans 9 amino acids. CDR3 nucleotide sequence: TGCAGCGTTGACTCTGGACAGTACTTC. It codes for CSVDSGQYF.

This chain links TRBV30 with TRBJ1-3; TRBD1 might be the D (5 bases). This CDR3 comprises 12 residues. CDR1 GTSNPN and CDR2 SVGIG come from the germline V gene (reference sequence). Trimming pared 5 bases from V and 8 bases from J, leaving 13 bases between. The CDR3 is CAWSRGDHTIYF. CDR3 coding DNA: TGTGCCTGGTCAAGAGGGGACCACACCATATATTTT.

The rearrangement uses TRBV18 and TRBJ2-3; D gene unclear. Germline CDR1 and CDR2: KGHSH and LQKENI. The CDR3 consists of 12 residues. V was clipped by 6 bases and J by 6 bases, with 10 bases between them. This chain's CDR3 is CASSEGPDTQYF. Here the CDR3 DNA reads TGTGCCAGCTCGGAAGGCCCGGATACGCAGTATTTT.

The chain's CDR3 is CSARTGGSYEQYF. CDR3 nucleotide sequence: TGCAGCGCCCGGACAGGGGGGTCCTACGAGCAGTACTTC. V gene TRBV29-1 combines with J gene TRBJ2-7, with 10 bases fitting TRBD1. Trimming at V came to 7 bases and at J to 1 base, leaving 4 bases not matched to a gene. The V gene's germline CDR1 is SQVTM and CDR2 ANQGSEA. This CDR3 region has 13 residues.

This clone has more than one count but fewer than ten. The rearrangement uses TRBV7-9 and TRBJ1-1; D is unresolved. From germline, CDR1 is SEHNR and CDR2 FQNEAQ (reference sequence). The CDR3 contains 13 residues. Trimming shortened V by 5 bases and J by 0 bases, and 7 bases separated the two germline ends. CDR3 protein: CASSREMNTEAFF. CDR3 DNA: TGTGCCAGCAGCCGGGAGATGAACACTGAAGCTTTCTTT.

CDR3 sequence: CASQMRGAEAFF. The CDR3 DNA is TGTGCCAGTCAGATGAGGGGTGCTGAAGCTTTCTTT. The rearrangement uses TRBV5-6 and TRBJ1-1; D perhaps matches TRBD1 (5 bases). The V end lost 8 bases, the J end lost 6 bases, and 14 bases lay between the germline ends. Per the germline V gene, CDR1 is SGHDT and CDR2 is YYEEEE. CDR3 size: 12 residues.

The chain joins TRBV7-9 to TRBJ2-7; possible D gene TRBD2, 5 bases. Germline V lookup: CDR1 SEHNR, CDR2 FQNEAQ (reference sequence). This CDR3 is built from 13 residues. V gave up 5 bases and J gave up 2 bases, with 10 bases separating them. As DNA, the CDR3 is TGTGCCAGCAGCCGAGGGCCGGCCTACGAGCAGTACTTC. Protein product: CASSRGPAYEQYF.

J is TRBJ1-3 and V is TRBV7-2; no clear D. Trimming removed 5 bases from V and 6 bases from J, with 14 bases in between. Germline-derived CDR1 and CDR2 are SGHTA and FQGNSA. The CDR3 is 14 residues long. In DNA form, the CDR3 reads TGTGCCAGCAGCCCACCCGATTATTTAAACACCATATATTTT. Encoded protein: CASSPPDYLNTIYF.

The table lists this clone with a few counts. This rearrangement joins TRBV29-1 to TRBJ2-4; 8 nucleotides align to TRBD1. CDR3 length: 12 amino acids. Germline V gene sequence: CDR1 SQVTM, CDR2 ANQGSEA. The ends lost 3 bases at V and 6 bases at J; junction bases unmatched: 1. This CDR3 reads CSVEGTGNIQYF. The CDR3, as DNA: TGCAGCGTTGAGGGGACAGGAAACATTCAGTACTTC. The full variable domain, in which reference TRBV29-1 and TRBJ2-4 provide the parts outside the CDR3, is SAVISQKPSRDICQRGTSLTIQCQVDSQVTMMFWYRQQPGQSLTLIATANQGSEATYESGFVIDKFPISRPNLTFSTLTVSNMSPEDSSIYLCSVEGTGNIQYFGAGTRLSVL.

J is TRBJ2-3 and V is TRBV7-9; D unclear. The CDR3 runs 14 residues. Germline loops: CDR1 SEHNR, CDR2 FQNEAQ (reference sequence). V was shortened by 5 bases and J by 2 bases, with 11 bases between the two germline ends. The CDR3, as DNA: TGTGCCAGCAGCCCCCCCGGTGACACAGATACGCAGTATTTT. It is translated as CASSPPGDTDTQYF.

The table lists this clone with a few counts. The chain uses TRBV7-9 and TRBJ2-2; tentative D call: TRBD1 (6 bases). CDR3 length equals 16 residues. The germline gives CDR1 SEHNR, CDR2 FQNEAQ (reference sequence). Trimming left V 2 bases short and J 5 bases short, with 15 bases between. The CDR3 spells CASSLRENRATGELFF. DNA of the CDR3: TGTGCCAGCAGCTTAAGGGAGAACAGGGCGACCGGGGAGCTGTTTTTT.

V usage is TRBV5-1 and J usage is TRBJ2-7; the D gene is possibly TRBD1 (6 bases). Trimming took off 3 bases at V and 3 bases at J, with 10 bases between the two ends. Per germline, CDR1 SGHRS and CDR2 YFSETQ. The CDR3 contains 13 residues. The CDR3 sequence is CASSSTGGYEQYF. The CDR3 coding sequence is TGCGCCAGCAGCTCGACAGGAGGCTACGAGCAGTACTTC.

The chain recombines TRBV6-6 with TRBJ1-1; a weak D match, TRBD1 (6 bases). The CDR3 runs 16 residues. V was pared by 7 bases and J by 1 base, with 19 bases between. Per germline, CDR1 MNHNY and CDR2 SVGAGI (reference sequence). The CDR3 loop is CASTPNTLTGNTEAFF. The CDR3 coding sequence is TGTGCCAGCACCCCCAACACCCTGACAGGGAACACTGAAGCTTTCTTT.

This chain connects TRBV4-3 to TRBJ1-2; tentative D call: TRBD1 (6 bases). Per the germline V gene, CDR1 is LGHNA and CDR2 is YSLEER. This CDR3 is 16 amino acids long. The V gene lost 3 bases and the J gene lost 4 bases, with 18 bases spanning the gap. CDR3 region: CASSQEGGGGVYGYTF. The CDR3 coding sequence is TGCGCCAGCAGCCAGGAGGGGGGAGGAGGTGTCTATGGCTACACCTTC.

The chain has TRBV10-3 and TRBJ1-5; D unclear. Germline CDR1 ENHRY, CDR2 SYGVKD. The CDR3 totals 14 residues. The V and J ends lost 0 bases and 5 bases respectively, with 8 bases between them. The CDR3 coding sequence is TGTGCCATCAGTGAGTCGACCCGAGATCAGCCCCAGCATTTT. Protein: CAISESTRDQPQHF.

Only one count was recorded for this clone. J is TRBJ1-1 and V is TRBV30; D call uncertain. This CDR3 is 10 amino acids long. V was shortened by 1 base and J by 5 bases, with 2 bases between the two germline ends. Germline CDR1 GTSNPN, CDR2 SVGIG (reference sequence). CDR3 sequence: CAWSGTEAFF. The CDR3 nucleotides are TGTGCCTGGAGTGGAACTGAAGCTTTCTTT.

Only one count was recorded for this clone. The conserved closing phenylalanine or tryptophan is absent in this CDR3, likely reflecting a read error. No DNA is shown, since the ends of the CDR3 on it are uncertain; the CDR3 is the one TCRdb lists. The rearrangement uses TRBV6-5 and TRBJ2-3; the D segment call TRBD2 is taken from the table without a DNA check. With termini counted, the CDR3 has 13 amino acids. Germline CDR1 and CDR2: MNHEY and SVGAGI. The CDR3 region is CASSYSAGGPPTY.

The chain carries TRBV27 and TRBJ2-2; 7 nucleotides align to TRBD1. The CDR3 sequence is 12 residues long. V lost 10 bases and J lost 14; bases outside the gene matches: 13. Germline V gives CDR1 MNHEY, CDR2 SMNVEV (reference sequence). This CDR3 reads CATQGTDGFLFF. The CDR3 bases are TGTGCCACACAGGGGACAGACGGTTTCCTGTTTTTT.

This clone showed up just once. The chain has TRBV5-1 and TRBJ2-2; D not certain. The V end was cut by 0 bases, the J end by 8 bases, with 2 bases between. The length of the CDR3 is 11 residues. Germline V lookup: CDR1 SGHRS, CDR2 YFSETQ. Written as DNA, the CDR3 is TGCGCCAGCAGCTTGGCTGGGGAGCTGTTTTTT. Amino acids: CASSLAGELFF. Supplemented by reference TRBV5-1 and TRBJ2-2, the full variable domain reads KAGVTQTPRYLIKTRGQQVTLSCSPISGHRSVSWYQQTPGQGLQFLFEYFSETQRNKGNFPGRFSGRQFSNSRSEMNVSTLELGDSALYLCASSLAGELFFGEGSRLTVL.